This T cell receptor beta chain was found in a study of glioma-infiltrating T cells. General study results and limits: Tissue and blood shared very few CDR3 sequences. Above-expected tissue-blood divergence occurred in all gliomas, most in low-grade ones.

V trimming: 7 bases; J trimming: 1 base; junction bases outside the gene matches: 4. The CDR3 contains 14 residues. Germline loops: CDR1 KGHSH, CDR2 LQKENI. With respect to this clonotype: Its antigen is still unknown.

The iRepertoire nested amplicon-rescue multiplex PCR amplified TCR alpha and beta CDR3s from RNA. Tissue mRNA or PBMC total RNA, roughly 100-400 ng, went into one-step reverse transcription and amplification. Via MiXCR, TCRdb re-called the multiplex PCR reads, giving one row per CDR3 protein. The data hold approximately 140,000 distinct CDR3 sequences, with around a quarter observed a single time. The genes are TRBV18 and TRBJ2-3, with TRBD2 identical over 8 bases. This clonotype was sampled from a human donor with low-grade glioma or glioblastoma, undergoing nonglioma brain surgery, or in good health (not recorded which). Sequenced: glioma tissue, nonneoplastic brain tissue, or PBMCs (not recorded which). As DNA, the CDR3 is TGTGCCAGCTTCGGGGGGGCCTGCACAGATACGCAGTATTTT. Translation: CASFGGACTDTQYF.